This T cell receptor (beta chain) stems from a study of blood T cell repertoires in COVID-19. The wider study: Collection of acute and convalescent COVID-19 samples took place in the United States, Italy and Spain. T cells, B-cell-depleted T cells, or PBMCs provided the cDNA or gDNA that served as material.

Under the authors' procedure: Amplified reference gene primers provided the basis for estimating nucleated cell counts. Sequenced by immunoSEQ multiplex PCR; TCRdb stores in-frame clones only, minus some. The DNA gave D and trimming, while V, J and clone size come from that table. Here the sample spans hundreds of thousands of clones, over 80% being singletons. Germline V gene sequence: CDR1 SEHNR, CDR2 FQNEAQ (reference sequence). With 4 bases clipped from V and 5 bases from J, the junction kept 8 bases outside the gene matches. The CDR3 is made up of 15 amino acids. Source material: peripheral blood. The sequence was collected from a woman between 40 and 55 years old who had recovered from COVID-19. V is TRBV7-9 and J is TRBJ1-1; 9 bases are a match to TRBD1. The DNA for the CDR3 is TGTGCCAGCAGCTCACAGGGGGCGGTGGGGACTGAAGCTTTCTTT. Encoded protein: CASSSQGAVGTEAFF. Filled out from reference TRBV7-9 and TRBJ1-1, the complete variable domain reads DTGVSQNPRHKITKRGQNVTFRCDPISEHNRLYWYRQTLGQGPEFLTYFQNEAQLEKSRLLSDRFSAERPKGSFSTLEIQRTEQGDSAMYLCASSSQGAVGTEAFFGQGTRLTVV.